This T cell receptor (beta chain) was captured by sequencing in a study of T cell responses to AZD1222 COVID-19 vaccine. Study-wide background: Doses given second, at about 4 or about 12 weeks, were pooled. Findings and limits, study-wide: No repertoire was sampled before or during the peak T cell response, only after it. The donors showed a predominance of white British ancestry and of females, with possible underestimation of clonal diversity. Baseline serostatus was positive in only a handful of AZD1222 recipients.

Remarks on this clone: Its antigen is unidentified.

The assay was immunoSEQ multiplex PCR, and TCRdb's table has in-frame clones only and misses some. The profile shows 130,000 or so clones, about 94% of them singletons. Sequencing used peripheral blood, obtained on day 0 of AZD1222 vaccination. The sequence derives from an adult in good health.

DNA for the CDR3: TGTGCCAGCAGCGTGGGGGGCACGGGCTACGAGCAGTACTTC. It codes for CASSVGGTGYEQYF. The genes are TRBV9 and TRBJ2-7; perhaps D is TRBD1 or TRBD2 (6 bases each). V lost 2 bases to trimming and J lost 3 bases, with 12 bases between them. CDR1 and CDR2 (germline): SGDLS, YYNGEE. The CDR3 covers 14 residues. Full variable domain (rest looked up from reference TRBV9 and TRBJ2-7): DSGVTQTPKHLITATGQRVTLRCSPRSGDLSVYWYQQSLDQGLQFLIQYYNGEERAKGNILERFSAQQFPDLHSELNLSSLELGDSALYFCASSVGGTGYEQYFGPGTRLTVT.